The source of this T cell receptor (beta chain) is a study of T cell repertoires in cytomegalovirus infection. The wider study: A matching HLA type, together with CMV infection, was signaled by public TCR beta signatures. Regarding the study as a whole: What dominated the ex vivo response were HLA-C-restricted CMV-specific TCR beta clonotypes.

Worth noting for this clonotype: Its antigen remains unidentified.

TCRdb reprocessed the reads via MiXCR and lists one record per CDR3 protein. This table has roughly 990,000 distinct CDR3 sequences, roughly 30% appearing once. This specimen consisted of cultured CD8+ T cells from PBMCs, obtained from culture after CMV antigen stimulation. The TCR originated in a human donor in good health (CMV status not recorded). Some clones in this sample may be carry-over from other donors' samples.

The CDR3 sequence: CASSGTGSRLTAPYQQFF. The CDR3 DNA follows: TGTGCCAGCAGTGGGACAGGGTCTAGGTTAACGGCCCCATATCAGCAGTTCTTC. V is TRBV6-2 or TRBV6-3 and J is TRBJ2-1; 9 positions match TRBD1. Germline loops: CDR1 MNHEY, CDR2 SVGEGT. The CDR3 consists of 18 residues. V lost 5 bases and J lost 11; bases outside the gene matches: 22.